The clone carrying this T cell receptor beta chain was detected only a few times. Its cognate antigen is unknown. This sample was included in a study of T-cell memory formation after mild COVID-19. From the 5' RACE reads, TCRdb called clonotypes with MiXCR, one entry per CDR3 protein. The sample has roughly 150,000 distinct CDR3 sequences, approximately 15% seen once. Germline assignment: CDR1 SNHLY and CDR2 FYNNEI. CDR3 length: 14 residues. J was trimmed by 4 bases and V by 5 bases; bases with no gene match: 2. Findings of the study overall: There were some responding clones in pre-infection memory, which suggested that cross-reactive memory had joined. Those CD4+ clones that contracted were mainly in CM and EM (CD8+ ones in EMRA).

The clonotype was recovered from an adult woman who had mild COVID-19 (a few samples of this study predate the infection). Cell type and time point are not known. The sample consisted of PBMCs or a T cell subset sorted from them (not recorded which). J is TRBJ2-4 and V is TRBV2; 10 nucleotides align to TRBD1. The CDR3 loop reads CASSSGQGKNIQYF. Here the CDR3 DNA reads TGTGCCAGCAGTTCGGGACAGGGGAAAAACATTCAGTACTTC.